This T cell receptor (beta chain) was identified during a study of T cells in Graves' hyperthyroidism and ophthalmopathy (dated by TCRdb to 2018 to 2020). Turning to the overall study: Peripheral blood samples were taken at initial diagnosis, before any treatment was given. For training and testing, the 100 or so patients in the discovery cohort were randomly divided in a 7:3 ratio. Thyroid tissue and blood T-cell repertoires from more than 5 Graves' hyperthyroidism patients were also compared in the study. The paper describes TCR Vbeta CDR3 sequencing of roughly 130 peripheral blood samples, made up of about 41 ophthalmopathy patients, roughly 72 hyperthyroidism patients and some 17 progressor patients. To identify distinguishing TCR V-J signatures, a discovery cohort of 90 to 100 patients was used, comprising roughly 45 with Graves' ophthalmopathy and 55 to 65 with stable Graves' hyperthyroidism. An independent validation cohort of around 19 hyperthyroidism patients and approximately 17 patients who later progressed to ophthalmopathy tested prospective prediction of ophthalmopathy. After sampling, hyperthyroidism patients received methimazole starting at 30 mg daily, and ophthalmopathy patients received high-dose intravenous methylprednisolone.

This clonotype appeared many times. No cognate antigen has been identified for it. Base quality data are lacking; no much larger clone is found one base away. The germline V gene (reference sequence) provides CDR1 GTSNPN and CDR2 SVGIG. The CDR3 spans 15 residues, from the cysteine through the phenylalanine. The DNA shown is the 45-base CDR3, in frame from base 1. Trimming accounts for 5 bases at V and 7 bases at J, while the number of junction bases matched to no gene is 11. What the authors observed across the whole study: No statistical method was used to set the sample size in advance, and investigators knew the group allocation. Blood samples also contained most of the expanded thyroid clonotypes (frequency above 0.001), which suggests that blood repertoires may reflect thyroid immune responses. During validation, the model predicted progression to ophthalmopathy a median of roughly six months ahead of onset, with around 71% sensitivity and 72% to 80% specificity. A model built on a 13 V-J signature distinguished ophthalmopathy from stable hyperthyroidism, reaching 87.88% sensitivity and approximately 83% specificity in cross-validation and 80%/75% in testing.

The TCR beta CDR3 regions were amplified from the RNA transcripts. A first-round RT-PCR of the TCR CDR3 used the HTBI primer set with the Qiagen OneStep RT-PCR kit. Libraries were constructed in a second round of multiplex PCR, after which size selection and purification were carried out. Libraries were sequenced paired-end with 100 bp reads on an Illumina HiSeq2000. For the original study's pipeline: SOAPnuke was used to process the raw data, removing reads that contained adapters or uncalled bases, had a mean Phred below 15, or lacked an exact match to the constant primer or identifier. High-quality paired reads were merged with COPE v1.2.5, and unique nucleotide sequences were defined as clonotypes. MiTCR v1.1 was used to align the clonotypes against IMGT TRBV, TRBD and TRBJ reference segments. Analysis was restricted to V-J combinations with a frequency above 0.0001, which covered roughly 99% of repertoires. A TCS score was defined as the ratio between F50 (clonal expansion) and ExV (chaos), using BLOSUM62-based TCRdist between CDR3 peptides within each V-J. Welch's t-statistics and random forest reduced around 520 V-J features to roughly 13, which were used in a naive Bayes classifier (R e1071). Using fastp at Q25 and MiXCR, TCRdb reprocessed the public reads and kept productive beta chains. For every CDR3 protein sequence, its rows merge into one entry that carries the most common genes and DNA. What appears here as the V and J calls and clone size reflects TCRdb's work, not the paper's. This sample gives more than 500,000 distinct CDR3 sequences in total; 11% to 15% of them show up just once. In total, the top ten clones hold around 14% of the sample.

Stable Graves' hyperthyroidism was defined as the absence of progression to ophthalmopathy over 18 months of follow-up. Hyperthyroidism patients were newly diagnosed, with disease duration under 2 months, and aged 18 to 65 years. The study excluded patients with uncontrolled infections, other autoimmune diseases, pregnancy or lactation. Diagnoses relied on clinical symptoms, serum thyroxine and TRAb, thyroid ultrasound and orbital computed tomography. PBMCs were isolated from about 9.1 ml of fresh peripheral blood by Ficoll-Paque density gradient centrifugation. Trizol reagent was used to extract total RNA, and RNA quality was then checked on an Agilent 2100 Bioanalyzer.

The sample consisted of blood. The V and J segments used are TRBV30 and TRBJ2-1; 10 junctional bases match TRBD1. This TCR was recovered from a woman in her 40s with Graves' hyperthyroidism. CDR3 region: CAWGNPTGGRNEQFF. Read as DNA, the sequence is TGTGCCTGGGGGAACCCGACAGGGGGCCGAAATGAGCAGTTCTTC.